This T cell receptor beta chain derives from a study of T-cell memory formation after mild COVID-19. For the study at large: In these data, TCR clusters were largely donor specific.

Study-level results: Later expanders leaned CD4+, whereas day 15 to 85 contracting clones were balanced CD4/CD8.

Comment on this clonotype: Its antigen is not known.

After 5'RACE with constant-segment primers, TCR alpha and TCR beta cDNA libraries carrying sample barcodes and UMIs were obtained. TCRdb called the 5' RACE reads again in MiXCR, with one record for every CDR3 protein. The top ten clones hold 9.5% to 15% of a sample with over 450,000 distinct CDR3 sequences, 20% of them seen once. Source material: PBMCs or a T cell subset sorted from them (not recorded which). The sequence was collected from an adult woman who had mild COVID-19 (a few samples of this study predate the infection). Cell type and time point are not known.

CDR3 sequence: CASSLRRDTDTQYF. The CDR3 nucleotides read TGTGCCAGCAGCTTACGCAGGGACACAGATACGCAGTATTTT. V and J are TRBV7-6 and TRBJ2-3; a weak D match, TRBD1 (5 bases). This CDR3 has 14 amino acids. V lost 2 bases, J lost 2 bases, and 8 bases lay in between. In germline, CDR1 is SGHVS, CDR2 FNYEAQ.